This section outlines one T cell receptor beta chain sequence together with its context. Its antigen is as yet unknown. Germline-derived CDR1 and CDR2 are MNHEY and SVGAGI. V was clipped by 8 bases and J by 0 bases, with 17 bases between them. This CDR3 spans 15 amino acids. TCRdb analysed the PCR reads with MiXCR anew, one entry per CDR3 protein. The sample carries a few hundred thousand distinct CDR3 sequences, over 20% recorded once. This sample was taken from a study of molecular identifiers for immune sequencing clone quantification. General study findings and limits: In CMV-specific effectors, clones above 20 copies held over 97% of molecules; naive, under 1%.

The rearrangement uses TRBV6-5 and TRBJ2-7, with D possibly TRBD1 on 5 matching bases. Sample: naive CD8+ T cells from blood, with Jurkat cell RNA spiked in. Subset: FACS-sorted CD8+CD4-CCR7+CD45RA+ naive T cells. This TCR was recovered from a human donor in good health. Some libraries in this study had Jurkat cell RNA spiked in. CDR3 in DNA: TGTGCCAGCGGTCACGGACAAGGCCGCTCCTACGAGCAGTACTTC. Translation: CASGHGQGRSYEQYF.